A selection of T cell receptor beta chains follows, all from one sample in a study of shared clonotypes between healthy human individuals. The table came from immunoSEQ multiplex PCR; TCRdb's copy has only in-frame clones and leaves some out. The profile shows hundreds of thousands of clones, less than 80% of them singletons. Sequencing was done on a sample of PBMCs. These receptors were obtained from a middle-aged woman in good health. Some clones in this sample may be carry-over from other donors' samples. The conserved cysteine and the conserved F or W are not part of the CDR3 here. Fields, in order: J gene, V gene, CDR3 protein.

J: TRBJ2-4; V: TRBV27; CDR3: ASSGGGDIQY
J: TRBJ2-2; V: TRBV7-3; CDR3: ASSLLGPSSLGTGELF
J: TRBJ1-2; V: TRBV18; CDR3: ASSPADRYGYT
J: TRBJ1-2; V: TRBV5-4; CDR3: ASSARSGGINYGYT
J: TRBJ1-2; V: TRBV18; CDR3: ASSPEGAENYGYT
J: TRBJ2-7; V: TRBV19; CDR3: ASSTGSRDYEQY
J: TRBJ2-7; V: TRBV18; CDR3: ASSPRGARDEQY
J: TRBJ2-1; V: TRBV11-3; CDR3: ASSLFSGSGNEQF
J: TRBJ2-7; V: TRBV19; CDR3: ASSISGNSYEQY
J: TRBJ2-5; V: TRBV7-7; CDR3: ASSLGRVQETQY
J: TRBJ2-3; V: TRBV5-4; CDR3: ASSLEAGEGSDTQY
J: TRBJ2-2; V: TRBV27; CDR3: ASASTSGSGELF
J: TRBJ1-1; V: TRBV2; CDR3: ASSQRGWGASAF
J: TRBJ2-2; V: TRBV1; CDR3: TSTLNGTSVAGELF
J: TRBJ1-5; V: TRBV5-1; CDR3: ASSPGQPNQPQH
J: TRBJ2-3; V: TRBV18; CDR3: ASSPPRQEEYTQY
J: TRBJ2-7; V: TRBV20-1; CDR3: SAHLFPEQY
J: TRBJ2-5; V: TRBV6-1; CDR3: ASTSTDRVETQY
J: TRBJ2-1; V: TRBV7-7; CDR3: ASSLALDSYNEQF
J: TRBJ2-1; V: TRBV25-1; CDR3: ASSELGQGGNEQF
J: TRBJ2-2; V: TRBV5-4; CDR3: ASSSGLPTGELF
J: TRBJ2-7; V: TRBV28; CDR3: ASSLRGGAGEQY
J: TRBJ2-7; V: TRBV14; CDR3: ASTSTSGKTYEQY
J: TRBJ2-3; V: TRBV6-1; CDR3: ASSETLAGGTDTQY
J: TRBJ2-3; V: TRBV10-3; CDR3: AIGLGGFSTDTQY
J: TRBJ2-7; V: TRBV28; CDR3: ASSSPGGRGEQY
J: TRBJ1-5; V: TRBV21-1; CDR3: ASSKGGNQPQH
J: TRBJ1-2; V: TRBV5-4; CDR3: ASSLGPGTDYGYT
J: TRBJ2-2; V: TRBV23-1; CDR3: ASSQRGTSGCYTGELF
J: TRBJ2-1; V: TRBV7-3; CDR3: ASSQRGGSYNEQF
J: TRBJ1-4; V: TRBV7-9; CDR3: ASSPSWAGTTNEKLF
J: TRBJ2-2; V: TRBV7-9; CDR3: ASGLGVSGELF
J: TRBJ2-3; V: TRBV7-2; CDR3: ASSPGGYSTQY
J: TRBJ2-7; V: TRBV4-3; CDR3: ASSQEGTYEQY
J: TRBJ1-5; V: TRBV5-1; CDR3: ASREDTTNQPQH
J: TRBJ1-1; V: TRBV18; CDR3: ASSGGDGREAF
J: TRBJ2-4; V: TRBV18; CDR3: ASSTSVLHPKNIQY
J: TRBJ2-2; V: TRBV19; CDR3: ASSPRLAGEGGELF
J: TRBJ2-7; V: TRBV7-6; CDR3: ASSGAGGFNEQY
J: TRBJ2-1; V: TRBV7-2; CDR3: ASRPPGLAGNEQF
J: TRBJ2-3; V: TRBV11-3; CDR3: ASSLGGTGGVNTQY
J: TRBJ1-5; V: TRBV19; CDR3: ASRGQLNQPQH
J: TRBJ2-1; V: TRBV2; CDR3: ASGAGALNEQF
J: TRBJ2-1; V: TRBV5-1; CDR3: ASSLVLAGGRSEQF
J: TRBJ2-7; V: TRBV18; CDR3: ASSRAADEQY
J: TRBJ2-3; V: TRBV7-6; CDR3: ASSLFPSGSTDTQY
J: TRBJ2-7; V: TRBV28; CDR3: ASSHYRGSSYEQY
J: TRBJ2-1; V: TRBV4-3; CDR3: ASSQDFRSGGAEQF
J: TRBJ1-2; V: TRBV5-4; CDR3: ASSLETGGHGYT
J: TRBJ2-7; V: TRBV7-9; CDR3: ASSQFRGFGEQY
J: TRBJ2-5; V: TRBV4-1; CDR3: ASSQGTAAQREKETQY
J: TRBJ2-1; V: TRBV30; CDR3: AWSRGASGNEQF
J: TRBJ2-7; V: TRBV28; CDR3: ASSAPGTAYEQY